A single sample is the source of the 17 T cell receptor beta chains below, sequenced in a study of T cells in tuberculosis. Here immunoSEQ multiplex PCR was the method, and the copy in TCRdb shows in-frame clones only, minus some. This repertoire shows about 29,000 clones, around 91% found once; its top ten account for less than 7%. What was sequenced was PBMCs. All receptors derive from a donor under 30 with latent tuberculosis or without tuberculosis infection.

The V and J genes are TRBV5-1 and TRBJ2-3; 11 bases are a match to TRBD1. Germline lookup yields CDR1 SGHRS and CDR2 YFSETQ. The CDR3 has 14 amino acids. The junction had 5 bases not matched to a gene; V was cut back by 4 bases and J by 7 bases. DNA of the CDR3: TGCGCCAGCAGCCAGAGGACAGGGGGCCATACGCAGTATTTT. Protein: CASSQRTGGHTQYF.

This clone was picked up a small number of times. V and J are TRBV2 and TRBJ2-1; perhaps TRBD1 as D (6 bases). Germline V gene lookup returns CDR1 SNHLY and CDR2 FYNNEI. The CDR3 consists of 16 residues. With 3 bases removed from V and 11 bases from J, the gap between germline ends came to 23 bases. The CDR3, as DNA: TGTGCCAGCAGTGACCGTAGGACAGACTTTACAGGGCAGCAGTTCTTC. Its translation: CASSDRRTDFTGQQFF.

This chain links TRBV7-6 with TRBJ2-5; a possible D gene is TRBD1 (6 bases). CDR3 length equals 14 residues. Germline-derived CDR1 and CDR2 are SGHVS and FNYEAQ. The V end was cut by 6 bases, the J end by 1 base, with 12 bases between. For the CDR3, the DNA is TGTGCCAGCAGAGGGACACTACCCCAAGAGACCCAGTACTTC. Residues: CASRGTLPQETQYF.

The rearrangement uses TRBV7-2 and TRBJ2-7; TRBD2 aligns across 7 bases. This CDR3 contains 14 residues. V trimming: 4 bases; J trimming: 2 bases; junction bases outside the gene matches: 5. Germline V gives CDR1 SGHTA, CDR2 FQGNSA. The CDR3, as DNA: TGTGCCAGCAGCTCAGGACTAGTCGCCTACGAGCAGTACTTC. Protein sequence: CASSSGLVAYEQYF.

A single count supports this clone. The chain recombines TRBV15 with TRBJ1-1; maybe TRBD1 (5 bases). The CDR3 covers 13 residues. Trimming stripped 8 bases from V and 1 base from J, with 11 bases between. The germline V gene encodes CDR1 LNHNV and CDR2 YYDKDF (reference sequence). The CDR3 loop reads CATGARTNTEAFF. The CDR3 bases are TGTGCCACCGGGGCACGGACGAACACTGAAGCTTTCTTT.

In its sample, this clone ranks as medium-sized. The V and J genes are TRBV13 and TRBJ1-2, with unresolved D. Looked up from germline, CDR1 is PRHDT and CDR2 is FYEKMQ (reference sequence). This CDR3 comprises 14 residues. Trimming removed 5 bases from V and 8 bases from J, with 18 bases in between. Here the CDR3 DNA reads TGTGCCAGCAGCCTTCGCGGGCCTCCGGGGGGCTACACCTTC. Its protein product is CASSLRGPPGGYTF.

The rearrangement joins TRBV11-2 to TRBJ2-2; 10 positions agree with TRBD1. The CDR3 is made up of 17 amino acids. The germline V gene encodes CDR1 SGHAT and CDR2 FQNNGV. With V trimmed by 1 base and J by 3 bases, 5 bases remained unmatched. The CDR3 here is CASSLVGTGEDTGELFF. The CDR3 coding sequence is TGTGCCAGCAGCTTAGTAGGGACAGGGGAGGACACCGGGGAGCTGTTTTTT.

V is TRBV28 and J is TRBJ1-4; 9 bases map to TRBD1. This CDR3 has 15 residues. The V gene's germline CDR1 is MDHEN and CDR2 SYDVKM. V dropped 0 bases and J dropped 8; count of bases not matched to a gene: 4. This CDR3 reads CASSLWDRGGEKLFF. The DNA for the CDR3 is TGTGCCAGCAGTTTATGGGACAGGGGAGGGGAAAAACTGTTTTTT.

The chain couples TRBV6-5 to TRBJ1-2; 9 bases agree with TRBD1. CDR3 size: 15 residues. Per the germline V gene, CDR1 is MNHEY and CDR2 is SVGAGI. Germline trimming cut 6 bases from V and 4 bases from J; bases unmatched to any gene: 9. The CDR3 sequence: CASSSRTGASYGYTF. CDR3 in DNA: TGTGCCAGCAGCTCCAGGACAGGGGCGTCCTATGGCTACACCTTC.

The chain couples TRBV7-8 to TRBJ2-5; possible D gene TRBD1, 6 bases. The CDR3 loop spans 17 amino acids. The V gene's germline CDR1 is SGHVS and CDR2 FQNEAQ. V was pared by 1 base and J by 4 bases, with 19 bases between. This chain's CDR3 is CASSLDWDGGRGETQYF. The CDR3 DNA follows: TGTGCCAGCAGCTTAGATTGGGACGGTGGCAGGGGAGAGACCCAGTACTTC.

The chain couples TRBV6-1 to TRBJ1-5, with 10 bases that match TRBD1. The CDR3 covers 16 residues. Germline V gene lookup returns CDR1 MNHNS and CDR2 SASEGT. The trim removed 1 base at V and 7 bases at J, leaving 7 bases unmatched. The CDR3 DNA is TGTGCCAGCAGTGAAGGGGAGGGGACAGGGGAGCAGCCCCAGCATTTT. Translating gives CASSEGEGTGEQPQHF.

The gene calls are TRBV6-5 and TRBJ1-4, with D possibly being TRBD1 (5 bases). V was trimmed by 7 bases and J by 2 bases, leaving 11 bases between them. The CDR3 has 14 amino acids. Germline V gene data show CDR1 as MNHEY and CDR2 as SVGAGI. In DNA, the CDR3 is TGTGCCAGCAAGTACCAGGGTACTAATGAAAAACTGTTTTTT. It specifies CASKYQGTNEKLFF.

The chain couples TRBV10-2 to TRBJ2-5; D might be TRBD2 (6 bases). This CDR3 spans 16 amino acids. Between the trimmed V and J ends, which lost 6 bases and 5 bases, there was a span of 22 bases. Germline V gene data show CDR1 as WSHSY and CDR2 as SAAADI. CDR3 residues: CASRKMGGVSYETQYF. In DNA, the CDR3 is TGCGCCAGCAGGAAGATGGGCGGGGTAAGCTACGAGACCCAGTACTTC.

The rearrangement links TRBV5-1 to TRBJ1-4; 7 nucleotides line up with TRBD1. Germline trimming cut 1 base from V and 3 bases from J; bases unmatched to any gene: 0. There are 14 residues in the CDR3. CDR1 is SGHRS, CDR2 YFSETQ, per germline. The CDR3 region has the DNA TGCGCCAGCAGCTTGACAGGGGCTAATGAAAAACTGTTTTTT. Its translation: CASSLTGANEKLFF.

This clone was observed a single time. The V call is TRBV7-2, the J call TRBJ2-7; TRBD1 aligns across 7 bases. CDR1 is SGHTA and CDR2 is FQGNSA in the germline V gene. The ends lost 5 bases at V and 2 bases at J; junction bases unmatched: 6. The CDR3 contains 14 residues. In nucleotides, the CDR3 is TGTGCCAGCAGCCACTCGACAGGGCCCTACGAGCAGTACTTC. Its translation is CASSHSTGPYEQYF.

This clone was detected only once. The chain couples TRBV27 to TRBJ2-2; TRBD1 might be the D (6 bases). Trimming pared 5 bases from V and 7 bases from J, leaving 14 bases between. The CDR3 consists of 14 residues. CDR1 MNHEY and CDR2 SMNVEV come from the germline V gene (reference sequence). The CDR3 region is CASSANRVDGELFF. CDR3 sequence (DNA): TGTGCCAGCAGTGCCAACAGGGTTGACGGGGAGCTGTTTTTT.

This clone was seen a single time. The chain recombines TRBV6-6 with TRBJ2-2; TRBD2 matches at 7 bases. Trimming took 6 bases from V and 16 from J; bases not matched to a gene: 11. The germline CDR1 and CDR2 sequences are MNHNY and SVGAGI (reference sequence). This CDR3 has 12 amino acids. The CDR3: CASSQSGNTEFF. CDR3 sequence (DNA): TGTGCCAGCAGCCAGAGCGGGAACACGGAGTTTTTT.